Sequencing of this TCR beta chain was carried out in a study of T cells expressing NK-cell markers. Study overall: Sequencing of TCR beta repertoires drew on sorted CD3+CD56+NKG2C+, CD3+CD56+NKG2C- and CD3+CD56-NKG2C+ T cells. The study, taken as a whole, reports: These same clonotypes (in four donors) also led the CD3+CD56-NKG2C+ fraction. HCMV specificity was not established for the expanded NKG2C+ T cell clones.

UMIs accompanied the 5'RACE template switching by which TCR beta cDNA was made. Each CDR3 protein gets one entry in TCRdb, which reprocessed the 5' RACE reads and gives no DNA. The specimen's table records 450,000 to 600,000 distinct CDR3 sequences. CDR1 and CDR2 (germline): SGDLS, YYNGEE. The CDR3 extends over 16 amino acids. A word on this clonotype: The antigen remains undetermined.

Source material: blood T cells: a sorted CD56 or NKG2C T cell subset, CD4+ or CD8+ T cells, or bulk PBMC T cells (not recorded which). The clonotype was recovered from a man aged 18-30 years in good health. The chain employs TRBV9 and TRBJ2-2; TCRdb's D call of TRBD2 is untestable without DNA. The CDR3 here is CASSEPDFSYGGELFF.